Listed below are T cell receptor beta chains from one sample, sequenced in a study of early T cells in non-severe SARS-CoV-2 infection. TCRdb analysed the 5' RACE reads with MiXCR anew, one entry per CDR3 protein. The repertoire consists of tens of thousands of distinct CDR3 sequences, with around 8.6% occurring once and the leading ten covering around 3.7%. This specimen consisted of whole blood, obtained at baseline. The receptors were gathered from an adult who was a healthcare worker with PCR-confirmed SARS-CoV-2 infection or an uninfected control (not recorded which). Both conserved end residues are part of each CDR3. The D gene is left open where the match is weak. Only part of the rows carry a size: once, few, many, or a class if the clone is expanded.

v_gene	d_gene	abundance	len	j_gene	CDR3nt	CDR3aa
TRBV15	.	.	15	TRBJ2-7	TGTGCCACCAGCAGCGCTCCCTTGTTAACCTACGAGCAGTACTTC	CATSSAPLLTYEQYF
TRBV18	.	many	14	TRBJ2-3	TGTGCCAGCTCACCCTACTACGCACAAGATACGCAGTATTTT	CASSPYYAQDTQYF
TRBV27	.	.	13	TRBJ2-7	TGTGCCAGCTCCCGGACACCTACCTACGAGCAGTACTTC	CASSRTPTYEQYF
TRBV7-9	.	many	13	TRBJ1-1	TGTGCCAGCAGCTTAGTTGCGGACACTGAAGCTTTCTTT	CASSLVADTEAFF
TRBV5-1	TRBD1	.	16	TRBJ1-6	TGCGCCAGCAGCCCGCGGACAGGTTGGGATAATTCACCCCTCCACTTT	CASSPRTGWDNSPLHF
TRBV12-3/TRBV12-4	.	many	13	TRBJ2-2	TGTGCCAGCAGCCCATCGCGGGACGGGGAGCTGTTTTTT	CASSPSRDGELFF
TRBV3-1	.	few	15	TRBJ2-6	TGTGCCAGCAGCCATTCGGGCTCTGGGGCCAACGTCCTGACTTTC	CASSHSGSGANVLTF
TRBV3-1	.	.	15	TRBJ2-5	TGTGCCAGCAGCCAAGAACCCGGGGGACAAGAGACCCAGTACTTC	CASSQEPGGQETQYF
TRBV5-4	TRBD2	.	16	TRBJ2-5	TGTGCCAGCAGCCTGCGGGTTAGCGGGAGCTCTGAGACCCAGTACTTC	CASSLRVSGSSETQYF
TRBV6-5	.	few	11	TRBJ1-2	TGTGCCAGCAGTCCAGGCGGTGGCTACACCTTC	CASSPGGGYTF
TRBV19	.	many	14	TRBJ2-6	TGTGCCAGTAGTCCACTACCCGGGGCCAACGTCCTGACTTTC	CASSPLPGANVLTF
TRBV7-9	.	.	14	TRBJ1-6	TGTGCCAGCAGCTATCGCGGGAAGGATTCACCCCTCCACTTT	CASSYRGKDSPLHF
TRBV7-9	TRBD2	.	16	TRBJ2-2	TGTGCCAGCAGGGGACCGGGACTAGCGGCAACCGGGGAGCTGTTTTTT	CASRGPGLAATGELFF
TRBV7-9	.	.	11	TRBJ2-5	TGTGCCAGCAGCTTACATGAGACCCAGTACTTC	CASSLHETQYF
TRBV27	TRBD2	.	15	TRBJ2-5	TGTGCCAGCAGTTTATCGGGGACTAGATGGGAGACCCAGTACTTC	CASSLSGTRWETQYF
TRBV5-6	.	few	16	TRBJ1-4	TGTGCCAGCAGCCCCTTCTGGGGGGCAGGTACTGAAAAACTGTTTTTT	CASSPFWGAGTEKLFF
TRBV7-8	.	.	12	TRBJ2-3	TGTGCCAGCAGCTTAGCAAGGGATACGCAGTATTTT	CASSLARDTQYF
TRBV7-9	.	.	13	TRBJ1-5	TGTGCCAGCAGCCTGTCTAACTCTCAGCCCCAGCATTTT	CASSLSNSQPQHF
TRBV19	.	many	13	TRBJ1-5	TGTGCCAGTAGTATAGGGAACGACCAGCCCCAGCATTTT	CASSIGNDQPQHF
TRBV19	.	few	13	TRBJ2-3	TGTGCCAGTAGTATTTCGGACTCGGGAACGCAGTATTTT	CASSISDSGTQYF
TRBV7-7	TRBD2	few	16	TRBJ2-1	TGTGCTAGCAGCCCGCAGGGACTAGCGGGAGTAGGTGAGCAGTTCTTC	CASSPQGLAGVGEQFF
TRBV3-1	.	many	12	TRBJ2-2	TGTGCCAGCAGCCAGGGTTTCGGGGAGCTGTTTTTT	CASSQGFGELFF
TRBV6-5	TRBD1	many	15	TRBJ2-1	TGTGCCAGCAGTTACGTCCGGACAGGGAACAATGAGCAGTTCTTC	CASSYVRTGNNEQFF
TRBV4-2	.	many	15	TRBJ2-2	TGTGCCAGCGGCGGGCAAGCAGCGAACACCGGGGAGCTGTTTTTT	CASGGQAANTGELFF